Given below is one T cell receptor beta chain in context. Its antigen is currently unknown. The data derive from a study of cytomegalovirus exposure and HLA in healthy donors. Across the study: A prior analysis found about 120 million unique TCR beta sequences from roughly 180 million T cells.

Trimming took 1 base from V and 2 from J; bases not matched to a gene: 4. The CDR3 covers 15 residues. CDR1 SGHTA and CDR2 FQGNSA come from the germline V gene. Study observations and caveats: Three chains tied to CMV proved CMV antigen-specific in vitro. Associated with cytomegalovirus, according to the listing, were some 150 TCR beta chains. V segments that were indistinguishable, TRBV6-2 and TRBV6-3 among them, were omitted from analysis.

The PCR employed 60 Vbeta primers together with 13 Jbeta primers. The data were produced by immunoSEQ multiplex PCR, yet TCRdb's version contains in-frame clones alone and is incomplete. Of 120,000 or so clones listed, over 75% were seen once; the top ten hold 1.5%. The V gene is TRBV7-2, the J gene TRBJ1-1, with TRBD1 matching over 7 bases. The sequenced material came from PBMCs. The TCR was taken from a woman aged 18-29 years in good health and CMV-seronegative. CDR3 protein: CASSLVGTDNTEAFF. The CDR3 coding sequence is TGTGCCAGCAGCTTAGTCGGGACAGACAACACTGAAGCTTTCTTT.